The 5 T cell receptor beta chains given below trace back to one sample, sequenced in a study of cytomegalovirus exposure and HLA in healthy donors. Researchers ran the PCR with 60 Vbeta and 13 Jbeta primers. The method was immunoSEQ multiplex PCR; TCRdb's version includes in-frame clones alone and lacks a portion of them. Here the sample spans roughly 140,000 clones, approximately 80% being singletons. The sample comprised PBMCs. These receptors were collected from a man younger than 30 in good health and CMV-seronegative.

This sequence joins TRBV6-1 and TRBJ1-4, with D tentatively TRBD1 (5 bases). The CDR3 is 15 amino acids. Germline V gene data show CDR1 as MNHNS and CDR2 as SASEGT. V lost 6 bases and J 0 bases, leaving 11 bases between the germline ends. CDR3 sequence (DNA): TGTGCCAGCAGGGTGGACATGGCAACTAATGAAAAACTGTTTTTT. Translating gives CASRVDMATNEKLFF.

This clone was seen once. The chain is built from TRBV27 and TRBJ2-3, with 9 bases matching TRBD1. This CDR3 contains 16 residues. Trimming cost V 5 bases and J 3 bases; bases outside gene matches: 9. The V gene's germline CDR1 is MNHEY and CDR2 SMNVEV (reference sequence). As DNA, the CDR3 is TGTGCCAGCAGTCAACTACCGGGACAGGGAACAGATACGCAGTATTTT. Protein sequence: CASSQLPGQGTDTQYF.

J is TRBJ1-5 and V is TRBV6-5, with 7 bases that match TRBD1. Germline CDR1 MNHEY, CDR2 SVGAGI. The CDR3 totals 15 residues. V shed 2 bases, J shed 3 bases, and the junction held 4 bases outside the gene matches. As DNA, the CDR3 is TGTGCCAGCAGTTACACAGGGGCACTCAATCAGCCCCAGCATTTT. Translating gives CASSYTGALNQPQHF.

The genes are TRBV15 and TRBJ1-2; the match to TRBD1 covers 9 bases. The CDR3 consists of 16 residues. The ends lost 4 bases at V and 6 bases at J; junction bases unmatched: 12. CDR1 and CDR2 (germline): LNHNV, YYDKDF (reference sequence). CDR3 loop: CATSMGQGSAVDGYTF. Here the CDR3 DNA reads TGTGCCACCAGCATGGGACAGGGATCTGCGGTGGATGGCTACACCTTC.

The J gene is TRBJ1-2, the V gene TRBV5-1; D uncertain. The length of the CDR3 is 12 residues. CDR1 is SGHRS and CDR2 is YFSETQ in the germline V gene. V was pared by 0 bases and J by 5 bases, with 5 bases between. The CDR3 DNA reads as TGCGCCAGCAGCTTGGACGGTTATGGCTACACCTTC. It yields the protein CASSLDGYGYTF.